This T cell receptor (beta chain) appears in the sequencing data of a study of T cell responses to AZD1222 COVID-19 vaccine. Whole-study results and caveats: It should be noted that donors were predominantly white British and more often female, and clonal diversity was possibly underestimated.

Assay used: immunoSEQ multiplex PCR; TCRdb lists only in-frame clones, some missing. The sample lists around 150,000 clones, roughly 90% occurring once. Germline CDR1 reads MNHEY; CDR2 reads SMNVEV (reference sequence). CDR3 size: 13 residues. Trimming cost V 6 bases and J 10 bases, with 13 bases left between them. For this clone: Antigen: not known.

The receptor was isolated from an adult who received the AZD1222 COVID-19 vaccine. The chain links TRBV27 to TRBJ1-6; D gene uncertain. The source was peripheral blood, collected 28 days after the second AZD1222 dose. CDR3 coding DNA: TGTGCCAGCAGCACGTTTGAGCGCTCACCCCTCCACTTT. Translating gives CASSTFERSPLHF.